The entry below describes one TCR beta chain. Original processing notes: Amplification of reference gene primers provided the estimated nucleated cell counts. Here immunoSEQ multiplex PCR was the method, and the copy in TCRdb shows in-frame clones only, minus some. V, J and clone size are those of that table, while D and trimming were read from the DNA. The sample carries a few hundred thousand clones, 84% recorded once. This sample stems from a study of blood T cell repertoires in COVID-19. Overall study: Sites across the United States, Italy and Spain contributed samples from acute and convalescent COVID-19. PBMCs, B-cell-depleted T cells, or T cells provided the cDNA or gDNA that made up the material.

The origin of this receptor is an older woman who had recovered from COVID-19. The specimen was peripheral blood.

Here the CDR3 DNA reads TGTGCCAGCAGACCCGGGGGTTACACTGAAGCTTTCTTT. Translating it yields CASRPGGYTEAFF. The chain employs TRBV6-5 and TRBJ1-1; the D gene is possibly TRBD1 (5 bases). This CDR3 contains 13 residues. The germline CDR1 and CDR2 sequences are MNHEY and SVGAGI. V lost 6 bases to trimming and J lost 3 bases, with 11 bases between them.